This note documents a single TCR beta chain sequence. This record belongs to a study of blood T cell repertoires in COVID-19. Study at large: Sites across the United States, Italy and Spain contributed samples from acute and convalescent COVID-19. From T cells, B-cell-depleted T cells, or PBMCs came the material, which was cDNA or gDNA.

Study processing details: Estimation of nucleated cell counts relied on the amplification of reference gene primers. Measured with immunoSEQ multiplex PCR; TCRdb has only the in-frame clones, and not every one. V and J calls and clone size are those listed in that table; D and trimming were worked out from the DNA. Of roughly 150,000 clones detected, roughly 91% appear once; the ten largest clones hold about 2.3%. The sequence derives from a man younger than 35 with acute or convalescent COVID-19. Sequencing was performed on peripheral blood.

The CDR3 DNA is TGTGCCAGCAGCCCAGACGGAGGCTACGGTGAAAAACTGTTTTTT. Translated: CASSPDGGYGEKLFF. The chain recombines TRBV5-5 with TRBJ1-4; D is unresolved. The CDR3 contains 15 residues. Trimming left V 4 bases short and J 7 bases short, with 17 bases between. In germline, CDR1 is SGHKS, CDR2 YYEKEE (reference sequence). Using reference TRBV5-5 and TRBJ1-4 for the parts outside the CDR3, the full variable domain is DAGVTQSPTHLIKTRGQQVTLRCSPISGHKSVSWYQQVLGQGPQFIFQYYEKEERGRGNFPDRFSARQFPNYSSELNVNALLLGDSALYLCASSPDGGYGEKLFFGSGTQLSVL.